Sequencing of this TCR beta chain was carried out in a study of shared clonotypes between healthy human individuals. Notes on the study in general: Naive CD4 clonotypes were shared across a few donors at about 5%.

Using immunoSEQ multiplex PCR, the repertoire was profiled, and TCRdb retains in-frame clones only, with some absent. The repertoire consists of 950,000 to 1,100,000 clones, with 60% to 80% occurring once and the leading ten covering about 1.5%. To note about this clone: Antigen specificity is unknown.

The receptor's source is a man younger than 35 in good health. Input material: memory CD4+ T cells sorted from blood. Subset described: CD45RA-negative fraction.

The CDR3 sequence: CASSDRGVGSEQYF. The CDR3 nucleotides read TGTGCCAGCAGTGACAGGGGGGTCGGGTCCGAGCAGTACTTC. This chain joins TRBV6-1 and TRBJ2-7; a possible D gene is TRBD1 (7 bases). Germline V gives CDR1 MNHNS, CDR2 SASEGT. The CDR3 covers 14 residues. V lost 3 bases to trimming and J lost 6 bases, with 15 bases between them.